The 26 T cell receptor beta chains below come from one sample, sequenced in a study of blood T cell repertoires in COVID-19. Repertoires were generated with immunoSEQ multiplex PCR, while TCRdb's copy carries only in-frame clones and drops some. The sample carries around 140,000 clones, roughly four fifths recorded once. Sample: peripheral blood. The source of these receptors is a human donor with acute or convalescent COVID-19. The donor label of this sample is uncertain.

The CDR3 sequence: CAVGGGYGYTF. CDR3 in DNA: TGTGCCGTGGGGGGTGGCTATGGCTACACCTTC. The V gene is TRBV6-5, the J gene TRBJ1-2, with D possibly matching TRBD1 (5 bases). The V gene lost 11 bases and the J gene lost 4 bases, with 11 bases spanning the gap. The CDR3 has 11 residues. Germline V gene data show CDR1 as MNHEY and CDR2 as SVGAGI.

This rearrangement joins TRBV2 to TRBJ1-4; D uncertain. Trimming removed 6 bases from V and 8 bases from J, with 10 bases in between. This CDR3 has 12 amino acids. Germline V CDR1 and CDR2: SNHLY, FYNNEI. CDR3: CASSAEEEKLFF. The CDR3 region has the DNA TGTGCCAGCAGCGCCGAGGAGGAAAAACTGTTTTTT.

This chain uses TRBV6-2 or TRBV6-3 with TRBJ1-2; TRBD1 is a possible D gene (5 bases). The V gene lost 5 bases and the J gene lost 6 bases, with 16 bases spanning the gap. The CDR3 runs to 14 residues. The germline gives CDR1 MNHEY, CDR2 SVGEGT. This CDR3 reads CASSPRAGPHGYTF. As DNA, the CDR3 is TGTGCCAGCAGTCCAAGGGCAGGGCCGCATGGCTACACCTTC.

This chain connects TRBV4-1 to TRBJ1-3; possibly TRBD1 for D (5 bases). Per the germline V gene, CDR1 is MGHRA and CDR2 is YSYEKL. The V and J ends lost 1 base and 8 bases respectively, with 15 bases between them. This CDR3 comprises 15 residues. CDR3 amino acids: CASSQVYRREDTIYF. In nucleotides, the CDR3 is TGCGCCAGCAGCCAAGTCTACCGCAGGGAGGACACCATATATTTT.

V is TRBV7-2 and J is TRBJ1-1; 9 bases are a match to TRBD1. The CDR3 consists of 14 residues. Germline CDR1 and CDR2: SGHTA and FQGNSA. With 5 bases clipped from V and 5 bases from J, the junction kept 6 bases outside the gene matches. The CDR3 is CASSANRGHTEAFF. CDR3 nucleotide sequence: TGTGCCAGCAGCGCAAACAGGGGGCATACTGAAGCTTTCTTT.

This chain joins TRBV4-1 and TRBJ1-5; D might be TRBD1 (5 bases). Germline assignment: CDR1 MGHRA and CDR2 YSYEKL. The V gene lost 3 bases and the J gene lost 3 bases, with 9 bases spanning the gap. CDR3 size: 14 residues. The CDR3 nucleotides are TGCGCCAGCAGCCACAGGGTGAACAATCAGCCCCAGCATTTT. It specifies CASSHRVNNQPQHF.

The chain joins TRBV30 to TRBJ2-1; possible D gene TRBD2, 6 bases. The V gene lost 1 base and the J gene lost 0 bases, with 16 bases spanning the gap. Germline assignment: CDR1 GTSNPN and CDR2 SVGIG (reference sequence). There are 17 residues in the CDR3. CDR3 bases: TGTGCCTGGAGTGCCCCGAGGACCGGGGGCTCCTACAATGAGCAGTTCTTC. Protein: CAWSAPRTGGSYNEQFF. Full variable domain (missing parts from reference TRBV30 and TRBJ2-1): SQTIHQWPATLVQPVGSPLSLECTVEGTSNPNLYWYRQAAGRGLQLLFYSVGIGQISSEVPQNLSASRPQDRQFILSSKKLLLSDSGFYLCAWSAPRTGGSYNEQFFGPGTRLTVL.

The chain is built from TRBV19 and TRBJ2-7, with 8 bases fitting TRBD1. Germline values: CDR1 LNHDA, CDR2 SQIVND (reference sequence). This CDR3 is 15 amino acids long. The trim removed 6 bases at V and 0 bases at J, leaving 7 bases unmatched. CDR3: CASRRDRRSSYEQYF. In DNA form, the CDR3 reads TGTGCCAGTAGACGGGACAGGCGGAGCTCCTACGAGCAGTACTTC.

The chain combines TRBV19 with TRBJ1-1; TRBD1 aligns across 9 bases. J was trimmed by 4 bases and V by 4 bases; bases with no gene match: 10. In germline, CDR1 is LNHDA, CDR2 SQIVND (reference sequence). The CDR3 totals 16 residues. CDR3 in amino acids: CASSRDREGVGTEAFF. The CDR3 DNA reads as TGTGCCAGTAGTAGGGACAGGGAGGGGGTAGGCACTGAAGCTTTCTTT.

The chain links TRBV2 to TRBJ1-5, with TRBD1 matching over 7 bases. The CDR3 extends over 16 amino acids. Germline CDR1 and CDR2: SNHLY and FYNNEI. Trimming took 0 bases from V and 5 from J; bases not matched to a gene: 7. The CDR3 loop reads CASSEALGTAYQPQHF. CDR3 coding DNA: TGTGCCAGCAGTGAAGCGCTTGGGACAGCCTATCAGCCCCAGCATTTT.

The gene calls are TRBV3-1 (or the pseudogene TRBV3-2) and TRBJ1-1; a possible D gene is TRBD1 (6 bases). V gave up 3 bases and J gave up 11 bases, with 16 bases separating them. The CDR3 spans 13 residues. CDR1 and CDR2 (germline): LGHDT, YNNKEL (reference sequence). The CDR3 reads CASSQGARAEAFF. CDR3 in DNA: TGTGCCAGCAGCCAGGGGGCCAGGGCCGAGGCTTTCTTT.

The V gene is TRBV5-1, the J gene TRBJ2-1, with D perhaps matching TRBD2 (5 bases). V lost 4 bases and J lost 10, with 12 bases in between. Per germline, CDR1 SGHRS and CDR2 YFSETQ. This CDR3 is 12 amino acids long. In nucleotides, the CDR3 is TGCGCCAGCAGCCAAGGGAGCAGGGAGCAGTTCTTC. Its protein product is CASSQGSREQFF. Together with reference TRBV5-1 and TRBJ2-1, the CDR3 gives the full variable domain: KAGVTQTPRYLIKTRGQQVTLSCSPISGHRSVSWYQQTPGQGLQFLFEYFSETQRNKGNFPGRFSGRQFSNSRSEMNVSTLELGDSALYLCASSQGSREQFFGPGTRLTVL.

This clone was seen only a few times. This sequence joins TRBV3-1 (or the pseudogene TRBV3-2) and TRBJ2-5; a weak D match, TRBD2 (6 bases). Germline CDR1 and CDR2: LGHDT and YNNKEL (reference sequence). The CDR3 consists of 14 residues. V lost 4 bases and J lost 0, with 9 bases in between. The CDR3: CASSRGEYQETQYF. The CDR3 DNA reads TGTGCCAGCAGCCGGGGGGAGTACCAAGAGACCCAGTACTTC.

CDR3 residues: CASSPRKDTGANSPLHF. The CDR3 DNA sequence: TGTGCCAGCAGTCCTAGGAAAGACACAGGGGCTAATTCACCCCTCCACTTT. V usage is TRBV27 and J usage is TRBJ1-6; 7 bases match TRBD1. This CDR3 contains 17 residues. Unmatched junction bases numbered 13, after V lost 5 bases and J lost 6 bases. From germline, CDR1 is MNHEY and CDR2 SMNVEV (reference sequence).

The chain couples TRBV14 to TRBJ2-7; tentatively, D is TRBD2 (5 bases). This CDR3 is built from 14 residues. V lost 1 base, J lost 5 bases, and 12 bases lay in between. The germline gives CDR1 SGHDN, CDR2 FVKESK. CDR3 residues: CASSQVSGLDEQYF. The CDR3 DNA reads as TGTGCCAGCAGCCAAGTTTCGGGGTTGGACGAGCAGTACTTC.

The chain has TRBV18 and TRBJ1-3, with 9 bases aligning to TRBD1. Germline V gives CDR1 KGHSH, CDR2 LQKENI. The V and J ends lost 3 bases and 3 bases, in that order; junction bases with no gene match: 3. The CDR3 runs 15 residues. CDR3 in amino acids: CASSPTGQGGNTIYF. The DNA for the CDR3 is TGTGCCAGCTCACCTACGGGACAGGGTGGAAACACCATATATTTT.

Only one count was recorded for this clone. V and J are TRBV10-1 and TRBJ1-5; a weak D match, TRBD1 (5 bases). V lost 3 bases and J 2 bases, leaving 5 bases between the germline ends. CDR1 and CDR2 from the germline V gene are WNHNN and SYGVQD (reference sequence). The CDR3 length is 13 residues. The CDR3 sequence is CASSEQGNQPQHF. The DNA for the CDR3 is TGCGCCAGCAGTGAACAGGGCAATCAGCCCCAGCATTTT.

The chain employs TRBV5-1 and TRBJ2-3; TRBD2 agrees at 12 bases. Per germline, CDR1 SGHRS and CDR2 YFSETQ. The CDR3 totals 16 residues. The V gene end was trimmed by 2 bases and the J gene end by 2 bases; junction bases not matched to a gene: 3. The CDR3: CASSFTSGGFTDTQYF. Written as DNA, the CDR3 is TGCGCCAGCAGCTTTACTAGCGGGGGGTTCACAGATACGCAGTATTTT. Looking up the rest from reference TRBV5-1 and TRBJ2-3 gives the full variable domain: KAGVTQTPRYLIKTRGQQVTLSCSPISGHRSVSWYQQTPGQGLQFLFEYFSETQRNKGNFPGRFSGRQFSNSRSEMNVSTLELGDSALYLCASSFTSGGFTDTQYFGPGTRLTVL.

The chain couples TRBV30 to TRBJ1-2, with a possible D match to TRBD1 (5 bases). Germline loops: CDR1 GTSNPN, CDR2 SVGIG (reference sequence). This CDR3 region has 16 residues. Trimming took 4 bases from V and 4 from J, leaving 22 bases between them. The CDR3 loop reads CAWTTLGTATRYGYTF. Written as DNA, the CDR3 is TGTGCCTGGACTACTTTAGGGACTGCCACGCGCTATGGCTACACCTTC.

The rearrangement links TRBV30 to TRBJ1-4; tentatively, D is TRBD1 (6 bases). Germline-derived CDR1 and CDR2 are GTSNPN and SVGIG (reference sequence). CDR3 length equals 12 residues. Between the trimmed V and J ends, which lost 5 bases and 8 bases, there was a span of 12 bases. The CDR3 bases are TGTGCCTGGGGACGGACAGACGAAAAACTGTTTTTT. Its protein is CAWGRTDEKLFF.

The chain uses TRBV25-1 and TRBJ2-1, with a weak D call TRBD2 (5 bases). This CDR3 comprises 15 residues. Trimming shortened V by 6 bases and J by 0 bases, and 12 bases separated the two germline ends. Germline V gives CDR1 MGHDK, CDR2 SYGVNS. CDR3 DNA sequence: TGTGCCAGCAGGGGAGACTGGAACTCCTACAATGAGCAGTTCTTC. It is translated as CASRGDWNSYNEQFF.

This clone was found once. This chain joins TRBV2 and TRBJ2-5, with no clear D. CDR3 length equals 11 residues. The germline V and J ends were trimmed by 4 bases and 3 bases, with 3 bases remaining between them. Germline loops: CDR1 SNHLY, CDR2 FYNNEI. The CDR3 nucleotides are TGTGCCAGCAGTGCAAAAGAGACCCAGTACTTC. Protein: CASSAKETQYF.

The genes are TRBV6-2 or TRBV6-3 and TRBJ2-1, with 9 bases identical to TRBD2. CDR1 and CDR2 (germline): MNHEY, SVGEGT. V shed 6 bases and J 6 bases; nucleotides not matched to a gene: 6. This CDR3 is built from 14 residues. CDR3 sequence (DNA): TGTGCCAGCAGCCGAGTTAGCGGGAGCAATGAGCAGTTCTTC. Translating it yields CASSRVSGSNEQFF.

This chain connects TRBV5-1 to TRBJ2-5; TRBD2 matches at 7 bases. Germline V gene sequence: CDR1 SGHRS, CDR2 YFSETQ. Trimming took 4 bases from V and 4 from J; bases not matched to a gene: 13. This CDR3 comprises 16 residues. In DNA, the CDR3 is TGCGCCAGCAGCATACGCTCATGGGGGGGACTAGAGACCCAGTACTTC. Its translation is CASSIRSWGGLETQYF.

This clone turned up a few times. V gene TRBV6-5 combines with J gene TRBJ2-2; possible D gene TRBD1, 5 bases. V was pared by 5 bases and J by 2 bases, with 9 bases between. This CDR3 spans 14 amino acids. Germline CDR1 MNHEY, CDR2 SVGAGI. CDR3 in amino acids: CASSPDSNTGELFF. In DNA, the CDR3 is TGTGCCAGCAGTCCAGACAGTAACACCGGGGAGCTGTTTTTT.

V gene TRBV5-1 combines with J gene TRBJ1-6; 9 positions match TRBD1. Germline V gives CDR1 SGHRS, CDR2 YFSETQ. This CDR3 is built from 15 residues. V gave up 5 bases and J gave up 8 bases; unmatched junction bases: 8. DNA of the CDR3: TGCGCCAGCAGATCTAAGACAGGGGGTGATTCACCCCTCCACTTT. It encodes CASRSKTGGDSPLHF.